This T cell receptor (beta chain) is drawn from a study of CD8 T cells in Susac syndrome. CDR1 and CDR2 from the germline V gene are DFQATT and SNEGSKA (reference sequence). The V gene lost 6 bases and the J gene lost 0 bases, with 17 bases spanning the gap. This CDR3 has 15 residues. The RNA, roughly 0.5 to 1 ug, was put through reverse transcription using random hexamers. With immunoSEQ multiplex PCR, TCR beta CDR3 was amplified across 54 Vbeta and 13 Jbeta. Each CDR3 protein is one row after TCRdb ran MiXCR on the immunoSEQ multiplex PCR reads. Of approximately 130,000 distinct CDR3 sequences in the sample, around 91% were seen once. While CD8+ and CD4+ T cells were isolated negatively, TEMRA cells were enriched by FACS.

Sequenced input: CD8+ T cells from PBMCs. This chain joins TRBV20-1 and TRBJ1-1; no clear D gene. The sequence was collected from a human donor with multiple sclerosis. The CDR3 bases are TGCAGTGCACCCCCTCGCGGGCTAATGAACACTGAAGCTTTCTTT. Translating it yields CSAPPRGLMNTEAFF.